This T cell receptor beta chain stems from a study of T-cell memory formation after mild COVID-19. Study-wide results and limits: Balance between CD4 and CD8 was seen in clones contracting day 15 to 85, and a CD4+ lean was seen in later expanders. Prior to infection, memory already included some responding clones, suggesting cross-reactive memory joined.

The TCR alpha and TCR beta cDNA libraries, bearing sample barcodes and UMIs, were generated by 5'RACE using constant-segment primers. TCRdb passed the 5' RACE reads through MiXCR, listing each CDR3 protein once. The repertoire holds around 250,000 distinct CDR3 sequences, with over 15% as singletons. This clonotype has just a few counts. Its antigen remains unidentified. Trimming pared 2 bases from V and 5 bases from J, leaving 12 bases between. The CDR3 runs 14 residues. Germline V lookup: CDR1 MGHRA, CDR2 YSYEKL. V gene TRBV4-1 combines with J gene TRBJ1-1; no definite D call. The sequence derives from a young man who had mild COVID-19 (a few samples of this study predate the infection). Cell type and time point are not known. Sequencing used PBMCs or a T cell subset sorted from them (not recorded which). This CDR3 is CASSQPTGETEAFF. The CDR3 DNA reads TGCGCCAGCAGCCAACCCACCGGGGAAACTGAAGCTTTCTTT.